This T cell receptor (beta chain) originates from a study of blood T cell repertoires in COVID-19. Study summary: Spain, Italy and the United States supplied samples that represented acute and convalescent COVID-19.

Original analysis: Scientists estimated how many nucleated cells there were by amplifying reference gene primers. TCRdb's copy holds only in-frame clones and misses some; the assay was immunoSEQ multiplex PCR. From that table come the V and J calls and clone size; the DNA was used to work out D and trimming. The repertoire holds a few hundred thousand clones, around 85% seen once, with around 4.2% in the top ten. This clone has a single count. This CDR3 has 14 amino acids. CDR1 and CDR2 (germline): LNHDA, SQIVND (reference sequence). V was cut by 3 bases and J by 3 bases, with 8 bases left in between.

This clonotype was sampled from a woman aged 45-59 years with active or convalescent COVID-19. Specimen: peripheral blood. This chain links TRBV19 with TRBJ2-2, with TRBD2 as a possible D gene (5 bases). The CDR3 sequence: CASSMLRDTGELFF. In DNA, the CDR3 is TGTGCCAGTAGTATGCTGAGGGACACCGGGGAGCTGTTTTTT. Complete variable domain (other parts from reference TRBV19 and TRBJ2-2): DGGITQSPKYLFRKEGQNVTLSCEQNLNHDAMYWYRQDPGQGLRLIYYSQIVNDFQKGDIAEGYSVSREKKESFPLTVTSAQKNPTAFYLCASSMLRDTGELFFGEGSRLTVL.